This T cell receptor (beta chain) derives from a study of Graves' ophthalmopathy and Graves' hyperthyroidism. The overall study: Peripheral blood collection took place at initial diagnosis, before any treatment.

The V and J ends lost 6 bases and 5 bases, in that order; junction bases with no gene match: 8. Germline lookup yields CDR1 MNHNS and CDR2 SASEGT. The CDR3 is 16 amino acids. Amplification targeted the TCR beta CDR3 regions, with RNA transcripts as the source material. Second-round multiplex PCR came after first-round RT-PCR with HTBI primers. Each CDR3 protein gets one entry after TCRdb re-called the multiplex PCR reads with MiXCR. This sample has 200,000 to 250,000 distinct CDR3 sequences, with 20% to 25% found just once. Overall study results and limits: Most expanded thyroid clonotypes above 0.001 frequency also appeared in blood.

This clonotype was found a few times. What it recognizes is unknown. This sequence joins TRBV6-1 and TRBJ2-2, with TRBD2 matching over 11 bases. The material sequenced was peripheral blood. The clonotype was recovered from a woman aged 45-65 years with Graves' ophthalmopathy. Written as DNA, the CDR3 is TGTGCCAGCAGCCCTATAGCGGGAGGGGGGACCGGGGAGCTGTTTTTT. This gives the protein CASSPIAGGGTGELFF.